The 8 T cell receptor beta chains given below trace back to one sample, sequenced in a study of cytomegalovirus exposure and HLA in healthy donors (dated by TCRdb to about 2017). The library was built by means of the immunoSEQ multiplex PCR assay. For the multiplex PCR, a mixture combining 60 forward primers for TCR Vbeta segments and 13 reverse primers for TCR Jbeta segments was used. TCRdb took this table from immuneACCESS and kept in-frame rearrangements with V and J called. Such tables lack part of the clones; where checked against another copy, unresolved V genes explain under half of the gap, and the rest is unexplained. The sample contains some 170,000 clones, 80% of them found a single time. The ten largest make up 4% to 5.5% of the sample. Material for sequencing was PBMCs. The receptors were gathered from a man aged 25-40 years in good health and CMV-seronegative.

This sequence joins TRBV6-5 and TRBJ1-2; D is unclear. This CDR3 region has 14 residues. Germline values: CDR1 MNHEY, CDR2 SVGAGI. The germline V and J ends were trimmed by 4 bases and 0 bases, with 9 bases remaining between them. CDR3 bases: TGTGCCAGCAGTTTCGGAGGGACTAACTATGGCTACACCTTC. It specifies CASSFGGTNYGYTF.

This clone was seen just once. The chain employs TRBV27 and TRBJ1-3; 7 nucleotides agree with TRBD1. CDR1 is MNHEY and CDR2 is SMNVEV in the germline V gene (reference sequence). The J segment lost 4 bases and the V segment lost 8 bases, leaving 17 bases of the junction unmatched. There are 17 residues in the CDR3. In DNA form, the CDR3 reads TGTGCCAGCGGAATGTGGAGGGGGCCGGGGTTGGGAAACACCATATATTTT. This encodes CASGMWRGPGLGNTIYF.

For this clone: Sequence at one end of the junction differs from germline and may be a read error. The chain has TRBV5-1 and TRBJ2-1, with 8 bases fitting TRBD1. The CDR3 extends over 14 amino acids. The germline V gene encodes CDR1 SGHRS and CDR2 YFSETQ. Written as DNA, the CDR3 is TGCGCCAGCATCTTGGGACAGGACTACAATGAGCAGTTCTTC. It yields the protein CASILGQDYNEQFF.

This chain uses TRBV11-2 with TRBJ2-2; D is ambiguous. Germline CDR1 SGHAT, CDR2 FQNNGV. CDR3 length equals 17 residues. Trimming removed 0 bases at V and 2 bases at J, with 13 bases between. CDR3 amino acids: CASSLDLRSANTGELFF. CDR3 sequence (DNA): TGTGCCAGCAGCTTAGATCTAAGGAGTGCTAACACCGGGGAGCTGTTTTTT. Looking up the rest from reference TRBV11-2 and TRBJ2-2 gives the full variable domain: EAGVAQSPRYKIIEKRQSVAFWCNPISGHATLYWYQQILGQGPKLLIQFQNNGVVDDSQLPKDRFSAERLKGVDSTLKIQPAKLEDSAVYLCASSLDLRSANTGELFFGEGSRLTVL.

The chain employs TRBV5-6 and TRBJ2-5; 7 bases match TRBD1. The CDR3 is made up of 14 amino acids. Trimming took 5 bases from V and 1 from J; bases not matched to a gene: 5. CDR1 and CDR2 from the germline V gene are SGHDT and YYEEEE. The CDR3 reads CASSPQGRQETQYF. Written as DNA, the CDR3 is TGTGCCAGCAGTCCACAGGGGCGCCAAGAGACCCAGTACTTC.

This clone was observed once. The chain couples TRBV6-1 to TRBJ1-3, with TRBD1 as a possible D gene (6 bases). Germline lookup yields CDR1 MNHNS and CDR2 SASEGT. Trimming shortened V by 6 bases and J by 0 bases, and 12 bases separated the two germline ends. The CDR3 is 15 amino acids. CDR3 amino acids: CASSNWGLSGNTIYF. DNA for the CDR3: TGTGCCAGCAGCAACTGGGGGCTCTCTGGAAACACCATATATTTT.

This clone was seen a few times. The CDR3 nucleotides are TGTGCCAGCTCCCTTACCGGACGGGGGGCGGACTATGGCTACACCTTC. Translation: CASSLTGRGADYGYTF. The V call is TRBV18, the J call TRBJ1-2, with D tentatively TRBD1 (6 bases). The V and J ends lost 6 bases and 3 bases respectively, with 20 bases between them. CDR3 length: 16 residues. Germline V lookup: CDR1 KGHSH, CDR2 LQKENI.

This clone was observed a handful of times. The chain has TRBV6-6 and TRBJ2-3; D is perhaps TRBD1 (6 bases). Per the germline V gene, CDR1 is MNHNY and CDR2 is SVGAGI (reference sequence). This CDR3 region has 14 residues. Trimming cost V 2 bases and J 7 bases, with 13 bases left between them. CDR3 sequence: CASSYGTWTYTQYF. DNA for the CDR3: TGTGCCAGCAGTTACGGGACATGGACCTATACGCAGTATTTT.